Detailed here is one T cell receptor beta chain. Its antigen remains unknown. Sequenced by immunoSEQ multiplex PCR; TCRdb stores in-frame clones only, minus some. This table holds 200,000 to 250,000 clones, less than 90% found once. The data were obtained in a study of cytomegalovirus exposure and HLA in healthy donors. For the study at large: The approximately 110 validation repertoires used a platform that matched the one used for the 550 to 800 first-cohort repertoires, as a later analysis reported. Study conclusions and caveats: The study found most TCR sequences rare, yet found some public TCRs in many donors. In the 130 or so validation repertoires, a later analysis found that first-cohort TCR clusters tended to co-occur.

V was clipped by 0 bases and J by 2 bases, with 11 bases between them. Per germline, CDR1 SGHRS and CDR2 YFSETQ. The CDR3 sequence is 15 residues long. These donors were members of the approximately 110-subject validation cohort, a group separate from the roughly 670-subject first cohort. The chain uses TRBV5-1 and TRBJ2-5, with D perhaps matching TRBD2 (5 bases). The clonotype originates from a woman younger than 30 in good health and CMV-seronegative. Sample: PBMCs. The CDR3 region is CASSLGLGRQETQYF. The CDR3 DNA sequence: TGCGCCAGCAGCTTGGGTTTAGGGAGACAAGAGACCCAGTACTTC.